The 22 T cell receptor beta chains below were found in one sample sequenced in a study of shared clonotypes between healthy human individuals. Sequenced by immunoSEQ multiplex PCR; TCRdb stores in-frame clones only, minus some. The sample contains approximately 2,000,000 clones, approximately 90% of which appear only once. Sequencing used naive CD4+ T cells from PBMCs. As to subset: CD45RA+ positively selected. The receptors shown here come from a man aged 18 to 30 in good health. Some clones in this sample may be carry-over from other donors' samples.

The chain combines TRBV6-5 with TRBJ2-1, with 10 bases matching TRBD2. V lost 6 bases and J lost 8; bases outside the gene matches: 4. CDR1 is MNHEY, CDR2 SVGAGI, per germline. This CDR3 has 13 amino acids. This CDR3 is CASSPLAGDEQFF. Written as DNA, the CDR3 is TGTGCCAGCAGCCCGCTAGCGGGGGATGAGCAGTTCTTC.

For the CDR3, the DNA is TGTGCCAGCTCACCATTAGAGTACTCCTACGAGCAGTACTTC. This codes for CASSPLEYSYEQYF. The V call is TRBV18, the J call TRBJ2-7, with D unclear. The CDR3 contains 14 residues. Germline V lookup: CDR1 KGHSH, CDR2 LQKENI. V was pared by 2 bases and J by 0 bases, with 8 bases between.

The V gene is TRBV7-9, the J gene TRBJ2-2; no clear D gene. CDR3 length: 13 residues. Germline CDR1 reads SEHNR; CDR2 reads FQNEAQ (reference sequence). V lost 11 bases and J 4 bases, leaving 14 bases between the germline ends. CDR3 loop: CAGFDDGTGELFF. For the CDR3, the DNA is TGTGCCGGGTTTGACGACGGCACCGGGGAGCTGTTTTTT.

V usage is TRBV7-3 and J usage is TRBJ2-3; 12 bases match TRBD2. CDR3 length equals 15 residues. The germline gives CDR1 SGHTA, CDR2 FQGTGA. Trimming cost V 5 bases and J 8 bases; bases outside gene matches: 8. CDR3 sequence: CASSKLAGGAGTQYF. The CDR3 nucleotides read TGTGCCAGCAGCAAACTAGCGGGGGGTGCAGGTACGCAGTATTTT. The full variable domain, in which reference TRBV7-3 and TRBJ2-3 provide the parts outside the CDR3, is GAGVSQTPSNKVTEKGKYVELRCDPISGHTALYWYRQSLGQGPEFLIYFQGTGAADDSGLPNDRFFAVRPEGSVSTLKIQRTERGDSAVYLCASSKLAGGAGTQYFGPGTRLTVL.

The chain has TRBV29-1 and TRBJ1-3; D is ambiguous. Germline assignment: CDR1 SQVTM and CDR2 ANQGSEA. Trimming took 5 bases from V and 1 from J, leaving 9 bases between them. This CDR3 is 13 amino acids long. CDR3 sequence reads: CSVTMGSGNTIYF. As DNA, the CDR3 is TGCAGCGTTACAATGGGGTCTGGAAACACCATATATTTT.

This clone has a single count. The chain uses TRBV27 and TRBJ2-5; D tentatively reads TRBD1 or TRBD2 (5 bases each). Trimming shortened V by 5 bases and J by 1 base, and 20 bases separated the two germline ends. Germline V gene lookup returns CDR1 MNHEY and CDR2 SMNVEV (reference sequence). The CDR3 covers 17 residues. In DNA form, the CDR3 reads TGTGCCAGCAGTCCAAGAGGACAAATGAGGGTCCAAGAGACCCAGTACTTC. Its protein is CASSPRGQMRVQETQYF.

The chain recombines TRBV9 with TRBJ2-5, with 14 bases lining up with TRBD2. This CDR3 has 19 residues. The J segment lost 0 bases and the V segment lost 4 bases, leaving 11 bases of the junction unmatched. Germline CDR1 is SGDLS and CDR2 is YYNGEE. The CDR3 loop is CASSPRTGTSGRYQETQYF. The DNA of the CDR3 is TGTGCCAGCAGCCCCCGAACGGGGACTAGCGGGAGATACCAAGAGACCCAGTACTTC.

V usage is TRBV7-3 and J usage is TRBJ2-3; maybe TRBD2 (5 bases). The CDR3 runs to 16 residues. Trimming removed 0 bases at V and 4 bases at J, with 14 bases between. Germline CDR1 is SGHTA and CDR2 is FQGTGA. The CDR3 here is CASSLTMRAGSDTQYF. The CDR3 coding sequence is TGTGCCAGCAGCTTAACCATGCGGGCGGGTTCAGATACGCAGTATTTT.

The rearrangement joins TRBV5-1 to TRBJ2-1; 10 nucleotides match TRBD2. CDR3 length: 15 amino acids. Germline V CDR1 and CDR2: SGHRS, YFSETQ. Unmatched junction bases numbered 10, after V lost 4 bases and J lost 9 bases. The CDR3 bases are TGCGCCAGCAGCCCCGGAAGCGGGAGGGGAGGTGAGCAGTTCTTC. It translates to CASSPGSGRGGEQFF.

V is TRBV9 and J is TRBJ2-1; 10 nucleotides line up with TRBD2. Per the germline V gene, CDR1 is SGDLS and CDR2 is YYNGEE. The CDR3 sequence is 17 residues long. J lost 5 bases, V lost 0 bases, and 8 bases had no gene match. CDR3 sequence (DNA): TGTGCCAGCAGCGTAGGGGCGAGCGGGAGGGCCCACAATGAGCAGTTCTTC. This gives the protein CASSVGASGRAHNEQFF. Filled out from reference TRBV9 and TRBJ2-1, the complete variable domain reads DSGVTQTPKHLITATGQRVTLRCSPRSGDLSVYWYQQSLDQGLQFLIQYYNGEERAKGNILERFSAQQFPDLHSELNLSSLELGDSALYFCASSVGASGRAHNEQFFGPGTRLTVL.

This clone was observed once. The rearrangement joins TRBV5-1 to TRBJ1-3, with D possibly being TRBD1 (6 bases). V gave up 0 bases and J gave up 7 bases, with 14 bases separating them. Germline CDR1 SGHRS, CDR2 YFSETQ. The CDR3 covers 15 residues. CDR3 DNA sequence: TGCGCCAGCAGCTTGGGACAGGTTGATCGCAACACCATATATTTT. As protein: CASSLGQVDRNTIYF.

The J gene is TRBJ2-1, the V gene TRBV9, with a weak D call TRBD2 (6 bases). The CDR3 is 15 amino acids. Trimming cost V 1 base and J 8 bases, with 16 bases left between them. From germline, CDR1 is SGDLS and CDR2 YYNGEE. CDR3 amino acids: CASSVSAGGIHEQFF. CDR3 nucleotide sequence: TGTGCCAGCAGCGTAAGTGCCGGGGGTATCCATGAGCAGTTCTTC.

The rearrangement uses TRBV7-8 and TRBJ1-2; possibly TRBD1 for D (6 bases). This CDR3 contains 14 residues. Germline CDR1 is SGHVS and CDR2 is FQNEAQ. V lost 3 bases and J lost 5, with 13 bases in between. This chain's CDR3 is CASSFPGQPYGYTF. The CDR3 DNA sequence: TGTGCCAGCAGCTTTCCTGGACAGCCATATGGCTACACCTTC.

The gene calls are TRBV14 and TRBJ1-2; D remains unclear. The CDR3 sequence is 14 residues long. The germline V gene encodes CDR1 SGHDN and CDR2 FVKESK. V was trimmed by 4 bases and J by 6 bases, leaving 15 bases between them. CDR3 DNA: TGTGCCAGCAGCCCCCGGGCCGACCTCCATGGCTACACCTTC. Translation: CASSPRADLHGYTF.

DNA of the CDR3: TGTGCCAGCAGCTTAAGTGGGGCATCGGATACGCAGTATTTT. Amino acids: CASSLSGASDTQYF. This sequence joins TRBV7-3 and TRBJ2-3; a possible D gene is TRBD1 (5 bases). This CDR3 has 14 residues. Trimming took 1 base from V and 6 from J, leaving 11 bases between them. Germline CDR1 is SGHTA and CDR2 is FQGTGA.

The chain has TRBV6-1 and TRBJ2-5; 9 bases are a match to TRBD2. The closer fit of TRBJ2-7 to the DNA end suggests the J call may be wrong. CDR1 and CDR2 (germline): MNHNS, SASEGT. The CDR3 length is 16 residues. Here the CDR3 DNA reads TGTGCCAGCAGTGAACGAAAACGGCTAGCGGGGTACGAGCAGTACTTC. Protein sequence: CASSERKRLAGYEQYF.

The chain is built from TRBV5-1 and TRBJ1-1, with a weak D call TRBD1 (6 bases). This CDR3 region has 15 residues. Deletions cut 1 base from V and 6 bases from J, with 16 bases between. Germline V gene sequence: CDR1 SGHRS, CDR2 YFSETQ. CDR3 region: CASSLPEGGSAEAFF. The CDR3 bases are TGCGCCAGCAGCTTGCCTGAGGGGGGGTCGGCTGAAGCTTTCTTT.

The chain couples TRBV5-1 to TRBJ2-5; 8 bases map to TRBD2. The CDR3 consists of 15 residues. The J segment lost 2 bases and the V segment lost 2 bases, leaving 5 bases of the junction unmatched. From germline, CDR1 is SGHRS and CDR2 YFSETQ. CDR3 in amino acids: CASSFRGGGQETQYF. The CDR3 DNA follows: TGCGCCAGCAGCTTCCGCGGCGGGGGGCAAGAGACCCAGTACTTC.

The V and J genes are TRBV6-5 and TRBJ1-2, with D hard to call. V gave up 2 bases and J gave up 3 bases, with 10 bases separating them. Germline-derived CDR1 and CDR2 are MNHEY and SVGAGI. CDR3 length: 14 amino acids. In nucleotides, the CDR3 is TGTGCCAGCAGTTACATTGGGAGGGACTATGGCTACACCTTC. It translates to CASSYIGRDYGYTF.

In its sample, this clone was seen a few times. V usage is TRBV18 and J usage is TRBJ1-5, with D possibly matching TRBD1 (5 bases). This CDR3 is built from 14 residues. Germline loops: CDR1 KGHSH, CDR2 LQKENI. Trimming shortened V by 2 bases and J by 8 bases, and 13 bases separated the two germline ends. The CDR3: CASSPKGPEKPQHF. CDR3 DNA sequence: TGTGCCAGCTCACCAAAGGGGCCGGAGAAGCCCCAGCATTTT.

The gene calls are TRBV7-3 and TRBJ1-2; D call uncertain. The CDR3 is 13 residues long. Trimming removed 0 bases at V and 4 bases at J, with 6 bases between. Per germline, CDR1 SGHTA and CDR2 FQGTGA. In DNA, the CDR3 is TGTGCCAGCAGCTTAACGAATGGCTATGGCTACACCTTC. This gives the protein CASSLTNGYGYTF.

The J gene is TRBJ1-1, the V gene TRBV5-1; D not resolved. The CDR3 totals 15 residues. V lost 4 bases, J lost 1 base, and 14 bases lay in between. The germline V gene has CDR1 SGHRS and CDR2 YFSETQ. CDR3 loop: CASSGLSAGNTEAFF. The CDR3 DNA reads as TGCGCCAGCAGCGGCCTCTCGGCGGGGAACACTGAAGCTTTCTTT.